This TCR beta chain was identified during a study of control samples from healthy donors and cancer patients. V was clipped by 3 bases and J by 7 bases; unmatched bases: 4. Per germline, CDR1 MGHDK and CDR2 SYGVNS. The CDR3 totals 13 residues. Method: immunoSEQ multiplex PCR; TCRdb's copy keeps in-frame clones and lacks some. Of about 90,000 clones in the sample, over 85% are singletons; the top ten hold approximately 1.5%. The TCR was taken from a woman in her 30s in good health. Sequences were obtained from blood. The gene calls are TRBV25-1 and TRBJ1-2; the match to TRBD1 covers 8 bases. The CDR3 here is CASSEDRASGYTF. In DNA, the CDR3 is TGTGCCAGCAGTGAGGACAGGGCGAGTGGCTACACCTTC.